This T cell receptor (beta chain) comes out of a study of blood T cell repertoires in COVID-19. Across the study: Acute and convalescent COVID-19 samples came from the United States, Italy and Spain.

Participants reported their clinical history, and cohort assignment relied on those reports. Recovery meant two consecutive negative NP/OP PCR tests, professional clearance, or resolved symptoms. Under the authors' procedure: Scientists estimated how many nucleated cells there were by amplifying reference gene primers. Method: immunoSEQ multiplex PCR; TCRdb's copy keeps in-frame clones and lacks some. V and J calls and clone size are given by that table; D and trimming were obtained from the DNA. The sample has approximately 300,000 clones, roughly 91% seen once; the top ten hold about 9.4%. V was pared by 3 bases and J by 12 bases, with 8 bases of the junction left unmatched. The CDR3 is 12 amino acids. From germline, CDR1 is SGHKS and CDR2 YYEKEE (reference sequence).

The V and J genes are TRBV5-5 and TRBJ2-7, with 8 bases lining up with TRBD1. This clonotype originated in a woman aged 25-40 years who had recovered from COVID-19. Sequenced input: PBMCs or T cells enriched from blood (not recorded which). The CDR3 nucleotides are TGTGCCAGCAGCTCCAATTCTGACAGGGGGTACTTC. This encodes CASSSNSDRGYF.